This T cell receptor beta chain appears in the sequencing data of a study of CD8 T cells in Susac syndrome. After removal of 5 bases from V and 7 bases from J, the junction contained 13 bases not matched to a gene. This CDR3 spans 15 amino acids. The V gene's germline CDR1 is SGHTA and CDR2 FQGNSA. An amount of RNA that ranged from roughly 0.5 to 1 ug was reverse transcribed with random hexamers. TCRdb reprocessed the immunoSEQ multiplex PCR reads via MiXCR and lists one record per CDR3 protein. Of over 300,000 distinct CDR3 sequences in the sample, roughly nine tenths were seen once. The source of this sequence is a human donor with multiple sclerosis. The specimen sequenced was CD4+ T cells from PBMCs. The rearrangement links TRBV7-2 to TRBJ2-5; TRBD2 matches 7 bases. The CDR3 spells CASSPAGPEPGTQYF. For the CDR3, the DNA is TGTGCCAGCAGCCCAGCGGGGCCGGAACCCGGGACCCAGTACTTC.